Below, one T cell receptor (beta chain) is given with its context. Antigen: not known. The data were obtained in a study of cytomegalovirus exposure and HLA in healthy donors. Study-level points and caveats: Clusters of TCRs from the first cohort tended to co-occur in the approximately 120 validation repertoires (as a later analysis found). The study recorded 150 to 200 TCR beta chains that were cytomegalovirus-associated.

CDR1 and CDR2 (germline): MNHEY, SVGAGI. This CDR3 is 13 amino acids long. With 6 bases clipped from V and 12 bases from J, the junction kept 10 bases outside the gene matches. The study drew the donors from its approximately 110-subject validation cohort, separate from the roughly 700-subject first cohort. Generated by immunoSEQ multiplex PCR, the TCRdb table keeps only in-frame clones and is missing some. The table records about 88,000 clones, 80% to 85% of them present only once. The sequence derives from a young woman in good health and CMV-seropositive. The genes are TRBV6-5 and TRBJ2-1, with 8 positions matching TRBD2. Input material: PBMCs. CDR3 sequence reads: CASSKGTSNRQFF. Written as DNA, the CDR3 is TGTGCCAGCAGCAAAGGGACTAGTAATAGGCAGTTCTTC.